Here is one TCR beta chain with its context. Method: immunoSEQ multiplex PCR; TCRdb's copy keeps in-frame clones and lacks some. Here the sample spans 55,000 to 80,000 clones, about 96% being singletons. The trim removed 0 bases at V and 2 bases at J, leaving 4 bases unmatched. Germline V gives CDR1 LGHNA, CDR2 YSLEER. The CDR3 loop spans 16 amino acids. This entry is derived from a study of shared T cell receptors in the human thymus. This TCR was sampled from a human donor. The chain joins TRBV4-3 to TRBJ1-2, with 9 bases matching TRBD1. Sequencing input: thymocytes. This CDR3 reads CASSQEKGQGNYGYTF. DNA of the CDR3: TGCGCCAGCAGCCAAGAGAAGGGACAGGGAAACTATGGCTACACCTTC.